What follows describes a single T cell receptor beta chain. From germline, CDR1 is MNHEY and CDR2 SVGAGI. With 6 bases removed from V and 6 bases from J, the gap between germline ends came to 21 bases. The length of the CDR3 is 15 residues. The data were taken from a study of blood T cell repertoires in COVID-19. Whole-study context: Sites in the United States, Italy and Spain provided acute and convalescent COVID-19 samples. The cDNA or gDNA used as material had been derived from T cells, B-cell-depleted T cells, or PBMCs.

Original methodology: Reference gene primer amplification gave nucleated cell count estimates. Profiled with immunoSEQ multiplex PCR; TCRdb holds only in-frame clones, not every one. That table gives V, J and clone size, and the DNA gave D and trimming. The sample carries 150,000 to 200,000 clones, 65% to 90% recorded once. Sequenced: peripheral blood. The chain recombines TRBV6-5 with TRBJ2-7, with a tentative D call TRBD1 (6 bases). The sequence came from a man in his 60s with acute or convalescent COVID-19. The CDR3 loop reads CASSRHGQFPVEQYF. The CDR3, as DNA: TGTGCCAGCAGCCGACACGGACAGTTCCCAGTCGAGCAGTACTTC.